This T cell receptor beta chain was recorded in a study of blood T cell repertoires in COVID-19. Overall study: There were acute and convalescent COVID-19 samples, and they came from the United States, Italy and Spain. The cDNA or gDNA used as material had been derived from T cells, B-cell-depleted T cells, or PBMCs.

Trimming removed 3 bases from V and 9 bases from J; junction bases left unmatched: 16. Per germline, CDR1 KGHDR and CDR2 SFDVKD. CDR3 length: 17 amino acids. This clone occurred once. As processed by the authors: The assay estimated nucleated cells by amplifying reference gene primers. Using immunoSEQ multiplex PCR, the repertoire was profiled, and TCRdb retains in-frame clones only, with some absent. Clone size and V and J calls were adopted from that table, with D and trimming inferred from the DNA. This table holds 200,000 to 250,000 clones, roughly four fifths found once. The TCR was taken from a woman aged 50 to 65 with acute or convalescent COVID-19. The sequenced material came from peripheral blood. The chain links TRBV24-1 to TRBJ2-5; 9 bases match TRBD2. This CDR3 reads CATSDPISGSPVMAQYF. The CDR3, as DNA: TGTGCCACCAGTGATCCGATTAGCGGGAGCCCCGTTATGGCCCAGTACTTC.